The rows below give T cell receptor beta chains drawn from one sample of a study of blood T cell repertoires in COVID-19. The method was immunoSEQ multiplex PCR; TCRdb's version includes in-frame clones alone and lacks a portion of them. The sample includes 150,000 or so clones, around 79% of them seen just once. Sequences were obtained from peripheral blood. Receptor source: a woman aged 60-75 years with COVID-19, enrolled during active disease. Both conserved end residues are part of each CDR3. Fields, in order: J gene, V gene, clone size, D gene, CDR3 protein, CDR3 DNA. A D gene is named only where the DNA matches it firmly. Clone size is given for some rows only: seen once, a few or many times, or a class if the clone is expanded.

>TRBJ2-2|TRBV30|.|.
CAWKGTSNTGELFF
TGTGCCTGGAAGGGGACTTCGAACACCGGGGAGCTGTTTTTT
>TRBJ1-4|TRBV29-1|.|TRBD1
CSVRSQGAPNEKLFF
TGCAGCGTTAGATCTCAGGGGGCACCTAATGAAAAACTGTTTTTT
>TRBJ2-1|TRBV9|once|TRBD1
CASSVNDRASYNEQFF
TGTGCCAGCAGCGTTAACGACAGGGCCTCCTACAATGAGCAGTTCTTC
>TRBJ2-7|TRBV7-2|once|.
CASSLEWDSSYEQYF
TGTGCCAGCAGCTTAGAGTGGGACTCCTCCTACGAGCAGTACTTC
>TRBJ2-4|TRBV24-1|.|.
CAVGTGGNIQYF
TGTGCCGTCGGGACGGGGGGCAACATTCAGTACTTC
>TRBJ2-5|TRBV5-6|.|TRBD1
CASSLARGIGWETQYF
TGTGCCAGCAGCTTGGCCAGGGGGATAGGATGGGAGACCCAGTACTTC
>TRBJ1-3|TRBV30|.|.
CAWSSAVSGNTIYF
TGTGCCTGGAGTAGCGCAGTCTCTGGAAACACCATATATTTT
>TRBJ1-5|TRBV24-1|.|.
CATSEPGLGRGNQPQHF
TGTGCCACCAGTGAACCAGGGTTGGGTAGAGGCAATCAGCCCCAGCATTTT
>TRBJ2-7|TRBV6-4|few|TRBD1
CASNGWDRAHEQYF
TGTGCCAGCAACGGATGGGACAGGGCCCACGAGCAGTACTTC
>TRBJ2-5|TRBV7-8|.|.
CASSLGALLQETQYF
TGTGCCAGCAGCTTAGGGGCCCTATTACAAGAGACCCAGTACTTC
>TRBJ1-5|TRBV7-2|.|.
CASAISAGDQPQHF
TGTGCCAGCGCCATTTCTGCGGGGGATCAGCCCCAGCATTTT
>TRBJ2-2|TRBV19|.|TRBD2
CASSSGLAGGTGELFF
TGTGCCAGTAGTTCGGGACTAGCGGGAGGGACCGGGGAGCTGTTTTTT
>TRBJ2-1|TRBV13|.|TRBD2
CASSASGEGLNEQFF
TGTGCCAGCAGCGCTAGCGGCGAGGGCCTCAATGAGCAGTTCTTC
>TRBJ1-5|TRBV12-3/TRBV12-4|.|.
CASRGTGNQPQHF
TGTGCCAGCCGGGGAACAGGCAATCAGCCCCAGCATTTT
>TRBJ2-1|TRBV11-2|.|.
CASSQGRIGNNEQFF
TGTGCCAGCAGCCAGGGCCGAATTGGGAACAATGAGCAGTTCTTC
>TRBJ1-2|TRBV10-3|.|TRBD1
CAISEGGGGYTF
TGTGCCATCAGTGAAGGGGGCGGCGGCTACACCTTC
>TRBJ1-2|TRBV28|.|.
CASRIGGGVGYTF
TGTGCCAGTCGTATTGGAGGGGGGGTCGGCTACACCTTC
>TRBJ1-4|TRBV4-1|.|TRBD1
CASSHLQGTTNEKLFF
TGCGCCAGCAGCCATCTACAGGGGACAACTAATGAAAAACTGTTTTTT
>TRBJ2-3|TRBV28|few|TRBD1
CAIGQGNTDTQYF
TGTGCCATCGGACAGGGGAACACAGATACGCAGTATTTT
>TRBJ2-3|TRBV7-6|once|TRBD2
CASSEAGASTDTQYF
TGTGCCAGCAGCGAAGCGGGGGCCAGCACAGATACGCAGTATTTT
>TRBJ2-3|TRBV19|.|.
CASSRTGVDTQYF
TGTGCCAGTAGTAGAACGGGAGTGGATACGCAGTATTTT
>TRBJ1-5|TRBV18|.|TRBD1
CASSLTDREAQHF
TGTGCCAGCTCCCTTACAGACAGGGAAGCCCAGCATTTT
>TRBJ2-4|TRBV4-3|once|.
CASSHNARGSKNIQYF
TGCGCCAGCAGCCACAACGCCCGGGGTTCCAAAAACATTCAGTACTTC
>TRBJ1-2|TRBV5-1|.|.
CASTPVQGGHGYTF
TGCGCCAGCACCCCGGTACAGGGTGGTCATGGCTACACCTTC
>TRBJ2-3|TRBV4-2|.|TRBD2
CASSQDMGGRTWGGDTQYF
TGTGCCAGCAGCCAAGATATGGGCGGGAGGACTTGGGGAGGAGATACGCAGTATTTT
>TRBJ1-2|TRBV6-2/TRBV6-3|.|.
CASSFQSEAGYTF
TGTGCCAGCAGTTTCCAGTCGGAGGCCGGCTACACCTTC
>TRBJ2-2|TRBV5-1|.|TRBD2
CARRGGGGVAPGELFF
TGCGCCCGCCGCGGCGGGGGGGGCGTGGCTCCCGGGGAGCTGTTTTTT
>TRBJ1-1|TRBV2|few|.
CASSTGVKAFF
TGTGCCAGCAGTACAGGCGTTAAAGCTTTCTTT
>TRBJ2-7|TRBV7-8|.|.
CASSARDSLSYEQYF
TGTGCCAGCAGCGCCCGGGATTCTCTCTCCTACGAGCAGTACTTC
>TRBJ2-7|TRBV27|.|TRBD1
CASKPLGQGSYEQYF
TGTGCCAGCAAACCCCTAGGACAGGGTAGTTACGAGCAGTACTTC
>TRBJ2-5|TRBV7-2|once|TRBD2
CASSLVGLAETQYF
TGTGCCAGCAGCTTAGTGGGACTAGCAGAGACCCAGTACTTC
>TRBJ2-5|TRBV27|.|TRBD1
CASSGWDSPRGTQYF
TGTGCCAGCAGTGGATGGGACAGTCCAAGAGGAACCCAGTACTTC
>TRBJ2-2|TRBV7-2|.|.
CASSFATANTGELFF
TGTGCCAGCAGCTTTGCTACTGCGAACACCGGGGAGCTGTTTTTT
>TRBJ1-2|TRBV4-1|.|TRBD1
CASSQTSGQGSWGYTF
TGCGCCAGCAGCCAAACCAGCGGACAGGGAAGTTGGGGCTACACCTTC
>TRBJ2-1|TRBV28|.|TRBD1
CASSPGTGTGLGVYNEQFF
TGTGCCAGCAGTCCAGGGACCGGGACAGGGCTGGGGGTTTACAATGAGCAGTTCTTC
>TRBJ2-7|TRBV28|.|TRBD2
CASSLAGNYEQYF
TGTGCCAGCAGTCTAGCGGGAAACTACGAGCAGTACTTC